This T cell receptor beta chain is drawn from a study of T cell responses to AZD1222 COVID-19 vaccine. The CDR3 consists of 13 residues. Germline CDR1 and CDR2: SNHLY and FYNNEI. Deletions cut 6 bases from V and 7 bases from J, with 13 bases between. Repertoires were generated with immunoSEQ multiplex PCR, while TCRdb's copy carries only in-frame clones and drops some. This sample yields approximately 100,000 clones, of which about nine tenths are seen a single time; 2.8% belongs to the top ten. A remark on this clone: What it binds is unknown.

Study observations and caveats: Rises in breadth and depth of Spike-specific TCRs came after two AZD1222 doses.

This sequence joins TRBV2 and TRBJ2-1; no reliable D call. The sample in question was peripheral blood, obtained on day 0 of MenACWY control vaccination. This TCR was sampled from an adult in good health. The CDR3 bases are TGTGCCAGCAGAGTCTCCCGGAGAAATGAGCAGTTCTTC. Translating gives CASRVSRRNEQFF.